This T cell receptor beta chain is drawn from a study of breast tumors, draining lymph nodes, adjacent tissues. Axillary draining lymph nodes of breast cancer patients supplied the node samples. This clonotype was counted many times. Its antigen is not known. MiXCR was run by TCRdb on the multiplex PCR reads, yielding one entry per CDR3 protein. The sample records more than 80,000 distinct CDR3 sequences, 30% being singletons. Study-wide findings and caveats: Tumors had less TCR diversity than lymph nodes, more than nontumor tissue. Luminal-like breast cancer showed significantly greater tumor-nontumor repertoire similarity than basal-like breast cancer did. Tumor T cell lymph node origin was a supported hypothesis, not proven. Data fit most tumor T cells coming from lymph node, expanding in tumor.

The CDR3 extends over 13 amino acids. Between the trimmed V and J ends, which lost 6 bases and 8 bases, there was a span of 13 bases. Source material: axillary lymph node tissue. The sequence was obtained from a female donor with breast cancer. Some clones in this sample may be carry-over from other donors' samples. This chain connects TRBV12-3 or TRBV12-4 to TRBJ1-4; D remains unclear. The CDR3 DNA reads as TGTGCCAGCAGCCGCGACTTGGTAGAAAAACTGTTTTTT. Residues: CASSRDLVEKLFF.